The entry that follows covers one T cell receptor (beta chain) sequence. Germline-derived CDR1 and CDR2 are SQVTM and ANQGSEA. This CDR3 is built from 14 residues. J lost 10 bases, V lost 5 bases, and 10 bases had no gene match. The sample originates from a study of cytomegalovirus exposure and HLA in healthy donors. PCR was performed using 60 Vbeta and 13 Jbeta primers. Produced via immunoSEQ multiplex PCR; TCRdb's table is partial and in-frame only. There are tens of thousands of clones in the sample; less than 65% occur only once, and 6% to 6.5% lies in the top ten. The chain uses TRBV29-1 and TRBJ2-1; 11 nucleotides match TRBD2. Sequenced: PBMCs. This clonotype was sampled from a woman younger than 45 in good health and CMV-seronegative. The CDR3 sequence: CSVISGRALQEQFF. CDR3 sequence (DNA): TGCAGCGTTATTAGCGGGAGGGCCCTACAGGAGCAGTTCTTC.